This T cell receptor (beta chain) was captured in a study of control samples from healthy donors and cancer patients. V lost 8 bases to trimming and J lost 4 bases, with 17 bases between them. Germline V gives CDR1 SNHLY, CDR2 FYNNEI. The CDR3 spans 15 residues. Profiling relied on immunoSEQ multiplex PCR, and the TCRdb table lists in-frame clones only, not all of them. There are approximately 120,000 clones in the sample; roughly 87% occur only once, and 1.5% to 2% lies in the top ten. The chain uses TRBV2 and TRBJ2-2; D possibly corresponds to TRBD1 (5 bases). Input material: blood. The source is a man between 18 and 35 years old in good health. The CDR3 region has the DNA TGTGCCAGCGTTAAAGAGGCAGGGCGCACCGGGGAGCTGTTTTTT. This codes for CASVKEAGRTGELFF.